Shown below are 20 T cell receptor beta chains from a single sample sequenced in a study of lymphopenia after photon versus proton radiotherapy. The assay was immunoSEQ multiplex PCR, and TCRdb's table has in-frame clones only and misses some. The sample yields 35,000 to 40,000 clones, more than 75% seen once. The specimen comprised peripheral blood, sampled from a patient treated with photon-based radiotherapy. These receptors were collected from a man aged 50 to 60 with gastric cancer.

This chain connects TRBV7-9 to TRBJ1-1; TRBD1 agrees at 7 bases. The CDR3 loop spans 15 amino acids. Germline-derived CDR1 and CDR2 are SEHNR and FQNEAQ (reference sequence). V gave up 4 bases and J gave up 1 base; unmatched junction bases: 6. The CDR3 DNA sequence: TGTGCCAGCAGCTCAATGGACAGGAAGAACACTGAAGCTTTCTTT. Its translation is CASSSMDRKNTEAFF.

This chain uses TRBV10-3 with TRBJ2-3; 8 nucleotides line up with TRBD2. The CDR3 consists of 17 residues. Germline values: CDR1 ENHRY, CDR2 SYGVKD. The J segment lost 0 bases and the V segment lost 6 bases, leaving 11 bases of the junction unmatched. In DNA, the CDR3 is TGTGCCATCAGGAGGGCGGGAGGCCACCTTAGCACAGATACGCAGTATTTT. This translates into CAIRRAGGHLSTDTQYF.

This chain connects TRBV10-1 to TRBJ1-5; D gene ambiguous. The ends were cut back, 2 bases at V and 4 bases at J, with 6 bases in the middle. Germline V lookup: CDR1 WNHNN, CDR2 SYGVQD (reference sequence). This CDR3 has 13 residues. This CDR3 reads CASSERRNQPQHF. CDR3 in DNA: TGCGCCAGCAGTGAGCGACGGAATCAGCCCCAGCATTTT.

The chain carries TRBV11-2 and TRBJ2-5; D not certain. CDR3 length equals 13 residues. The V gene lost 1 base and the J gene lost 2 bases, with 5 bases spanning the gap. From germline, CDR1 is SGHAT and CDR2 FQNNGV. CDR3 amino acids: CASSLGRQETQYF. DNA of the CDR3: TGTGCCAGCAGCTTAGGGAGACAAGAGACCCAGTACTTC.

The chain carries TRBV7-2 and TRBJ2-3, with 8 bases lining up with TRBD2. Per the germline V gene, CDR1 is SGHTA and CDR2 is FQGNSA. V shed 3 bases, J shed 5 bases, and the junction held 10 bases outside the gene matches. The CDR3 is 16 residues long. CDR3: CASSFRGSGNLDTQYF. The CDR3 nucleotides are TGTGCCAGCAGCTTCCGTGGTAGCGGGAATTTAGATACGCAGTATTTT. Full variable domain (outside the CDR3, taken from reference TRBV7-2 and TRBJ2-3): GAGVSQSPSNKVTEKGKDVELRCDPISGHTALYWYRQSLGQGLEFLIYFQGNSAPDKSGLPSDRFSAERTGGSVSTLTIQRTQQEDSAVYLCASSFRGSGNLDTQYFGPGTRLTVL.

V usage is TRBV5-1 and J usage is TRBJ1-5; 9 positions match TRBD1. The V and J ends lost 4 bases and 0 bases, in that order; junction bases with no gene match: 5. Per germline, CDR1 SGHRS and CDR2 YFSETQ. This CDR3 has 16 amino acids. The CDR3 protein is CASSPGQGNSNQPQHF. CDR3 coding DNA: TGCGCCAGCAGCCCGGGACAGGGCAATAGCAATCAGCCCCAGCATTTT.

The chain employs TRBV27 and TRBJ2-7; TRBD2 might be the D (6 bases). Germline loops: CDR1 MNHEY, CDR2 SMNVEV (reference sequence). V lost 6 bases, J lost 0 bases, and 15 bases lay in between. The CDR3 has 15 amino acids. The CDR3 reads CASSNPWRGSYEQYF. The CDR3 DNA reads as TGTGCCAGCAGCAACCCATGGCGGGGCTCCTACGAGCAGTACTTC.

The V call is TRBV15, the J call TRBJ2-7, with D uncertain. Between the trimmed V and J ends, which lost 3 bases and 0 bases, there was a span of 6 bases. Germline V gives CDR1 LNHNV, CDR2 YYDKDF (reference sequence). The CDR3 covers 13 residues. CDR3 sequence reads: CATSRQTSYEQYF. The DNA of the CDR3 is TGTGCCACCAGCAGGCAGACCTCCTACGAGCAGTACTTC.

V usage is TRBV5-1 and J usage is TRBJ2-2, with D possibly TRBD1 on 5 matching bases. V was cut by 2 bases and J by 3 bases, with 8 bases left in between. This CDR3 has 14 amino acids. From germline, CDR1 is SGHRS and CDR2 YFSETQ. The CDR3 is CASSLPQDTGELFF. CDR3 coding DNA: TGCGCCAGCAGCTTACCACAGGACACCGGGGAGCTGTTTTTT.

The CDR3 coding sequence is TGTGCTAGTGGTGTGGGGCAGGGGTTTTGGTCTGGGGCCAACGTCCTGACTTTC. As protein: CASGVGQGFWSGANVLTF. The chain recombines TRBV12-5 with TRBJ2-6, with a tentative D call TRBD1 (6 bases). The germline V gene has CDR1 LGHNT and CDR2 FRNRAP. V lost 5 bases and J 1 base, leaving 18 bases between the germline ends. The CDR3 runs to 18 residues.

This chain connects TRBV5-5 to TRBJ2-1; 8 nucleotides line up with TRBD1. The germline V gene has CDR1 SGHKS and CDR2 YYEKEE (reference sequence). The CDR3 loop spans 16 amino acids. The V and J ends lost 0 bases and 0 bases, in that order; junction bases with no gene match: 2. The CDR3 DNA follows: TGTGCCAGCAGCTTGGCCGGGACAGGCTCCTACAATGAGCAGTTCTTC. It codes for CASSLAGTGSYNEQFF.

The J gene is TRBJ1-3, the V gene TRBV7-9; D might be TRBD1 (5 bases). Germline V gives CDR1 SEHNR, CDR2 FQNEAQ (reference sequence). The CDR3 covers 15 residues. V was shortened by 6 bases and J by 0 bases, with 12 bases between the two germline ends. CDR3 sequence (DNA): TGTGCCAGCAGTTTTAGACAGAGCTCTGGAAACACCATATATTTT. Encoded protein: CASSFRQSSGNTIYF.

This rearrangement joins TRBV9 to TRBJ1-3; 7 bases align to TRBD1. After removal of 3 bases from V and 7 bases from J, the junction contained 4 bases not matched to a gene. CDR3 length equals 13 residues. Germline CDR1 SGDLS, CDR2 YYNGEE. The CDR3 is CASSGGTANTIYF. The CDR3 region has the DNA TGTGCCAGCAGCGGAGGGACAGCTAACACCATATATTTT.

This clone came up a few times. The V gene is TRBV14, the J gene TRBJ1-1, with 8 bases lining up with TRBD1. CDR3 length: 13 amino acids. From germline, CDR1 is SGHDN and CDR2 FVKESK. V was clipped by 4 bases and J by 7 bases; unmatched bases: 5. The CDR3 is CASSPFTGGEAFF. CDR3 nucleotide sequence: TGTGCCAGCAGCCCCTTTACAGGGGGTGAAGCTTTCTTT.

This sequence joins TRBV2 and TRBJ2-1; D is undetermined. Germline V gene sequence: CDR1 SNHLY, CDR2 FYNNEI. The CDR3 consists of 15 residues. V dropped 7 bases and J dropped 5 bases, with 18 bases sitting between them. CDR3 loop: CASIFDKAVNNEQFF. The CDR3 DNA sequence: TGTGCCAGCATCTTTGACAAGGCCGTTAACAATGAGCAGTTCTTC. Using reference TRBV2 and TRBJ2-1 for the parts outside the CDR3, the full variable domain is EPEVTQTPSHQVTQMGQEVILRCVPISNHLYFYWYRQILGQKVEFLVSFYNNEISEKSEIFDDQFSVERPDGSNFTLKIRSTKLEDSAMYFCASIFDKAVNNEQFFGPGTRLTVL.

V gene TRBV5-4 combines with J gene TRBJ1-4, with TRBD1 matching over 7 bases. J gave up 7 bases and V 0 bases, and 6 bases lay outside the gene matches. CDR3 size: 15 residues. From germline, CDR1 is SGHNT and CDR2 YYREEE (reference sequence). CDR3 region: CASSLDRGRIEKLFF. The CDR3 DNA follows: TGTGCCAGCAGCTTGGATAGGGGGCGGATTGAAAAACTGTTTTTT.

This chain uses TRBV5-1 with TRBJ1-5; 8 bases fit TRBD1. The V gene's germline CDR1 is SGHRS and CDR2 YFSETQ. This CDR3 contains 15 residues. Trimming cost V 4 bases and J 1 base; bases outside gene matches: 4. The CDR3 spells CASSPDRGSNQPQHF. The CDR3 DNA sequence: TGCGCCAGCAGCCCAGACAGGGGAAGCAATCAGCCCCAGCATTTT.

The chain recombines TRBV14 with TRBJ2-6, with 7 bases fitting TRBD1. CDR3 length equals 17 residues. The V and J ends lost 3 bases and 0 bases, in that order; junction bases with no gene match: 5. CDR1 is SGHDN, CDR2 FVKESK, per germline. The CDR3 loop is CASSHRQGRSGANVLTF. CDR3 sequence (DNA): TGTGCCAGCAGCCATAGACAGGGCCGCTCTGGGGCCAACGTCCTGACTTTC.

This chain connects TRBV5-4 to TRBJ2-3; 7 positions match TRBD2. The CDR3 length is 14 residues. CDR1 and CDR2 from the germline V gene are SGHNT and YYREEE (reference sequence). J was trimmed by 3 bases and V by 0 bases; bases with no gene match: 1. CDR3 DNA: TGTGCCAGCAGCTTGGGCGGGAGAACAGATACGCAGTATTTT. Its translation is CASSLGGRTDTQYF.

The genes are TRBV5-5 and TRBJ2-5, with 9 positions matching TRBD1. Unmatched junction bases numbered 5, after V lost 4 bases and J lost 4 bases. The CDR3 length is 14 residues. Germline CDR1 reads SGHKS; CDR2 reads YYEKEE (reference sequence). This CDR3 is CASSTWTGAETQYF. DNA for the CDR3: TGTGCCAGCAGCACCTGGACAGGGGCAGAGACCCAGTACTTC.